The clone carrying this T cell receptor (beta chain) occurred a few times. Antigen specificity is unknown. The data were obtained in a study of T cell repertoires in cytomegalovirus infection. In the study overall: Public TCR beta signatures were indicative of both CMV infection and a matching HLA type.

One entry per CDR3 protein, called by TCRdb with MiXCR from the reads. Altogether under 200,000 distinct CDR3 sequences are present, 28% being singletons, with the ten largest covering under 35%. Study-level results: CMV carriers with the relevant HLA were identified by cumulative public TCR beta family frequency. Predominance within the ex vivo response was attributable to HLA-C-restricted CMV-specific TCR beta clonotypes.

The CDR3 is 13 residues long. The trim removed 0 bases at V and 4 bases at J, leaving 2 bases unmatched. Per germline, CDR1 SQVTM and CDR2 ANQGSEA. Sample: PBMCs. The V gene is TRBV29-1, the J gene TRBJ1-2; 7 nucleotides agree with TRBD1. The source is a human donor in good health (CMV status not recorded). Some clones in this sample may be carry-over from other donors' samples. The chain's CDR3 is CSVEEGGSYGYTF. As DNA, the CDR3 is TGCAGCGTTGAAGAAGGGGGCTCCTATGGCTACACCTTC.